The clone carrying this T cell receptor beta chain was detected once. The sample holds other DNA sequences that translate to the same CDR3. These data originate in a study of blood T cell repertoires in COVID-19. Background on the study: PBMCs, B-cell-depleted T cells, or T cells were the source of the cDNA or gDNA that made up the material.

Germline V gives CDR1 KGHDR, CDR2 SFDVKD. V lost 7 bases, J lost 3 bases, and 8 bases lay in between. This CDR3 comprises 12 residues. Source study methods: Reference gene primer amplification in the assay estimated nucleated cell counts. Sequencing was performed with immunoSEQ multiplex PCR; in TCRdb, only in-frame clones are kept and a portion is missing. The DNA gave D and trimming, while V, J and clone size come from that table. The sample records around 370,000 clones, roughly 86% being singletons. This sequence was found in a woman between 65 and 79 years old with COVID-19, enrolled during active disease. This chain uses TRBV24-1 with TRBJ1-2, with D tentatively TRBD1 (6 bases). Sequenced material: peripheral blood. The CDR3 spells CATSRGDYGYTF. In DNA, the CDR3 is TGTGCCACCAGCAGGGGTGACTATGGCTACACCTTC.